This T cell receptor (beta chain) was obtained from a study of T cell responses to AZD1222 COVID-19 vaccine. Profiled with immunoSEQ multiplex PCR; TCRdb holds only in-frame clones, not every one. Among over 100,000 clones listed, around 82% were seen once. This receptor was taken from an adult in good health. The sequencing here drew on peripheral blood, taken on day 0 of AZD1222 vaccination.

In nucleotides, the CDR3 is TGTGCCAGCAGCGTATCCAGGGGGCCGGGCACTGAAGCTTTCTTT. It yields the protein CASSVSRGPGTEAFF. V gene TRBV11-3 combines with J gene TRBJ1-1; TRBD1 matches 8 bases. Germline V gene sequence: CDR1 SGHNT, CDR2 YENEEA. The CDR3 length is 15 residues. Trimming took 5 bases from V and 4 from J; bases not matched to a gene: 9. The full variable domain, in which reference TRBV11-3 and TRBJ1-1 provide the parts outside the CDR3, is EAGVVQSPRYKIIEKKQPVAFWCNPISGHNTLYWYLQNLGQGPELLIRYENEEAVDDSQLPKDRFSAERLKGVDSTLKIQPAELGDSAVYLCASSVSRGPGTEAFFGQGTRLTVV.